The clone carrying this T cell receptor beta chain appeared a few times. Its antigen is unidentified. In germline, CDR1 is SGDLS, CDR2 YYNGEE. The CDR3 totals 15 residues. V shed 0 bases, J shed 4 bases, and the junction held 4 bases outside the gene matches. The sample is drawn from a study of identical twins. The study, taken as a whole, reports: Abundant beta clonotypes from cord blood bore fewer insertions; memory repertoires lacked this pattern.

It was template switching that added a universal primer site, and there were unique molecular identifiers on the cDNA. Using its own MiXCR run on the 5' RACE reads, TCRdb lists one record per CDR3 protein. Of fewer than 900,000 distinct CDR3 sequences in the sample, about 20% were seen once. This sample was shared with a second study, whose subject was T cells expressing NK-cell markers. In that study: Sorted T-cell subsets CD3+CD56+NKG2C+, CD3+CD56+NKG2C- and CD3+CD56-NKG2C+ were TCR beta-sequenced. Roughly 1.0-8% of CD8+ T cells in about 6 donors belonged to dominant NKG2C+ clonotypes.

J is TRBJ2-5 and V is TRBV9; 9 nucleotides agree with TRBD2. The receptor's source is a woman aged 18-29 years in good health. The sample consisted of PBMCs. This chain's CDR3 is CASSVEGLASETQYF. DNA for the CDR3: TGTGCCAGCAGCGTAGAGGGACTAGCATCAGAGACCCAGTACTTC.